These T cell receptor beta chains were read from a single sample in a study of blood T cell repertoires in COVID-19. Assay: immunoSEQ multiplex PCR; the TCRdb copy retains only in-frame clones and omits some. Of about 89,000 clones listed, less than 90% were seen once; the top ten hold 0.95% to 1.5%. Sample: peripheral blood. The origin of the receptors is a man older than 75 with active or convalescent COVID-19. Each CDR3 is given with its conserved first and last residue. Each record gives: V gene, clone size, D gene, J gene, CDR3 protein, CDR3 DNA. D genes are given only for firm matches. Rows give clone size only sometimes, using once, few, many, or a class for an expanded clone.

>TRBV5-1|.|TRBD1|TRBJ1-2
CASSLGWAGGNYGYTF
TGCGCCAGCAGCTTGGGATGGGCAGGGGGTAACTATGGCTACACCTTC
>TRBV6-2/TRBV6-3|.|TRBD2|TRBJ2-5
CASRPSGRQETQYF
TGTGCCAGCAGACCTAGCGGCCGCCAAGAGACCCAGTACTTC
>TRBV6-1|.|TRBD1|TRBJ1-5
CASSEPMTGAPQHF
TGTGCCAGCAGTGAACCAATGACAGGGGCGCCCCAGCATTTT
>TRBV9|.|.|TRBJ1-5
CASSPNWGETGPQHF
TGTGCCAGCAGCCCCAATTGGGGGGAAACTGGGCCCCAGCATTTT
>TRBV5-1|few|TRBD1|TRBJ2-1
CASSPGTADYNEQFF
TGCGCCAGCAGCCCTGGGACAGCGGACTACAATGAGCAGTTCTTC
>TRBV18|.|.|TRBJ1-5
CASSPQGGNQPQHF
TGTGCCAGCTCACCACAGGGAGGCAATCAGCCCCAGCATTTT
>TRBV5-1|.|.|TRBJ1-2
CASSVGRGAGYTF
TGCGCCAGCAGCGTAGGCAGGGGTGCGGGCTACACCTTC
>TRBV28|.|TRBD1|TRBJ2-4
CASSGAETGGNIQYF
TGTGCCAGCAGCGGGGCCGAGACAGGGGGTAACATTCAGTACTTC
>TRBV5-1|.|TRBD2|TRBJ2-1
CASSSRPLAGESSYNEQFF
TGCGCCAGCAGCTCGAGGCCACTAGCGGGAGAGAGCTCCTACAATGAGCAGTTCTTC
>TRBV7-7|.|TRBD1|TRBJ2-7
CASSADRGAEQYF
TGTGCTAGCAGCGCCGACAGGGGGGCCGAGCAGTACTTC
>TRBV3-1/TRBV3-2|.|TRBD2|TRBJ2-1
CASSSSTSEHEQFF
TGTGCCAGCAGCTCCTCGACTAGCGAACATGAGCAGTTCTTC
>TRBV28|.|.|TRBJ1-2
CASSPPLVYGYTF
TGTGCCAGCAGCCCCCCGTTAGTATATGGCTACACCTTC
>TRBV27|.|.|TRBJ1-2
CASSISSRTADGYTF
TGTGCCAGCAGTATTTCCTCCAGAACGGCGGATGGCTACACCTTC
>TRBV28|.|TRBD1|TRBJ1-2
CASSLWDRNSRDGYTF
TGTGCCAGCAGTTTATGGGACAGGAATTCACGGGATGGCTACACCTTC
>TRBV29-1|once|.|TRBJ2-5
CSVIQGGQETQYF
TGCAGCGTTATACAGGGCGGACAAGAGACCCAGTACTTC
>TRBV6-6|.|.|TRBJ1-5
CASSVPEQGHRQHF
TGTGCCAGCAGTGTCCCCGAACAGGGTCATCGTCAGCATTTT
>TRBV5-1|once|.|TRBJ1-4
CASSLSGSQGEKLFF
TGCGCCAGCAGCTTGTCGGGCAGCCAGGGTGAAAAACTGTTTTTT
>TRBV7-2|.|.|TRBJ1-1
CASSLGQQNTEAFF
TGTGCCAGCAGCCTGGGGCAGCAGAACACTGAAGCTTTCTTT
>TRBV5-1|.|.|TRBJ2-1
CASSLVGGGNNEQFF
TGCGCCAGCAGCTTGGTGGGCGGAGGGAACAATGAGCAGTTCTTC
>TRBV23-1|once|.|TRBJ2-6
CASSLPFKRVSGANVLTF
TGCGCCAGCAGTCTCCCCTTCAAGCGAGTCTCTGGGGCCAACGTCCTGACTTTC
>TRBV6-1|.|.|TRBJ2-1
CASSDRVRNNEQFF
TGTGCCAGCAGTGATCGAGTCAGGAACAATGAGCAGTTCTTC
>TRBV2|.|.|TRBJ2-1
CASTEGRLYNEQFF
TGTGCCAGCACAGAAGGGAGGCTTTACAATGAGCAGTTCTTC
>TRBV5-1|.|.|TRBJ1-2
CASSLETGLRSGYTF
TGCGCCAGCAGCTTGGAGACAGGCTTAAGGAGCGGCTACACCTTC
>TRBV12-5|.|TRBD2|TRBJ2-3
CASGLVPPFAGVPDTQYF
TGTGCTAGTGGTTTGGTACCCCCATTCGCGGGAGTTCCAGATACGCAGTATTTT
>TRBV19|.|TRBD2|TRBJ2-5
CASGGGGETQYF
TGTGCCAGTGGGGGGGGAGGAGAGACCCAGTACTTC
>TRBV7-2|.|.|TRBJ2-7
CASSLGSSPEQYF
TGTGCCAGCAGCTTAGGATCTAGTCCCGAGCAGTACTTC
>TRBV3-1/TRBV3-2|.|TRBD1|TRBJ1-6
CASSQGTGGSPLHF
TGTGCCAGCAGCCAAGGGACAGGGGGTTCACCCCTCCACTTT
>TRBV24-1|.|TRBD2|TRBJ2-1
CATSEYTGTSGYNEQFF
TGTGCCACCAGTGAGTACACCGGGACTAGCGGTTACAATGAGCAGTTCTTC
>TRBV6-6|.|TRBD1|TRBJ1-1
CASSSVYRGTEAFF
TGTGCCAGCAGTTCCGTATACAGGGGCACTGAAGCTTTCTTT
>TRBV27|.|TRBD2|TRBJ2-3
CASNGGSGSTDTQYF
TGTGCCAGCAATGGAGGTAGCGGGAGCACAGATACGCAGTATTTT
>TRBV4-3|.|.|TRBJ1-4
CASSLETTGGYEKLFF
TGCGCCAGCAGCCTAGAGACGACAGGCGGGTATGAAAAACTGTTTTTT
>TRBV5-1|.|TRBD2|TRBJ2-7
CASRSTSGSYEQYF
TGCGCCAGCAGATCGACTAGCGGTTCCTACGAGCAGTACTTC